Listed below are T cell receptor beta chains from one sample, sequenced in a study of blood T cell repertoires in COVID-19. The method was immunoSEQ multiplex PCR; TCRdb's version includes in-frame clones alone and lacks a portion of them. The sample includes approximately 170,000 clones, 88% of them seen just once. Material: PBMCs or T cells enriched from blood (not recorded which). The receptor source for this set is a woman aged 18-29 years who had recovered from COVID-19. Each CDR3 is given with its conserved first and last residue. Fields, in order: D gene, V gene, J gene, clone size, CDR3 DNA, CDR3 protein. The D gene is left open where the match is weak. The size of a clone is reported for some rows only, either as once, few or many, or as a class for expanded clones.

TRBD1,TRBV18,TRBJ1-1,.,TGTGCCAGCTCACCACCAGGGGGCATGAACACTGAAGCTTTCTTT,CASSPPGGMNTEAFF
.,TRBV2,TRBJ1-2,.,TGTGCCAGCAGTGAGGAGGCGGGATCCAACGGCTACACCTTC,CASSEEAGSNGYTF
.,TRBV15,TRBJ2-2,.,TGTGCCACCAGTTCAGGAGGGATGAACACCGGGGAGCTGTTTTTT,CATSSGGMNTGELFF
.,TRBV28,TRBJ1-1,.,TGTGCCGTGCAGGCCAACACTGAAGCTTTCTTT,CAVQANTEAFF
.,TRBV30,TRBJ1-1,.,TGTGCCTGGAGTCGGGACACTGTGAACACTGAAGCTTTCTTT,CAWSRDTVNTEAFF
TRBD2,TRBV2,TRBJ2-2,.,TGTGCCAGCGGAGAGGGACTAGCGGTCACCGGGGAGCTGTTTTTT,CASGEGLAVTGELFF
.,TRBV4-1,TRBJ2-7,.,TGCGCCAGCAGCCCTGGTTCTCAGGGGTACGAGCAGTACTTC,CASSPGSQGYEQYF
TRBD2,TRBV28,TRBJ2-7,once,TGTGCCAGCAGGAGCGGGGCACAGACGAAGGGGGAGCAGTACTTC,CASRSGAQTKGEQYF
.,TRBV27,TRBJ2-1,.,TGTGCCAGCAGCCGCGGGACCGCAACCTACAATGAGCAGTTCTTC,CASSRGTATYNEQFF
.,TRBV10-3,TRBJ2-7,.,TGTGCCATCAGTGAGTCTATCGTGTCGCAGGGGATGTTGCACGAGCAGTACTTC,CAISESIVSQGMLHEQYF
TRBD1,TRBV18,TRBJ1-2,.,TGTGCCAGCTCACCACCCGGGACAGATTCCTATGGCTACACCTTC,CASSPPGTDSYGYTF
.,TRBV4-2,TRBJ2-3,.,TGTGCCAGCAGCCAAGCCACCGGGACTAGCACAGATACGCAGTATTTT,CASSQATGTSTDTQYF
TRBD1,TRBV2,TRBJ2-7,once,TGTGCCAGCAGTCCCGGGACAGTACCCTACGAGCAGTACTTC,CASSPGTVPYEQYF
TRBD1,TRBV19,TRBJ1-1,.,TGTGCCAGTGCCCCCGGGACAGGGGTACCAAAAGCTTTCTTT,CASAPGTGVPKAFF
.,TRBV4-1,TRBJ2-1,.,TGCGCCAGCAGCCAAGATAGGCGGTATTCGGACAATGAGCAGTTCTTC,CASSQDRRYSDNEQFF
.,TRBV2,TRBJ1-5,few,TGTGCCAGCGGTGCTAGACAGGCGCTTTATAGCAATCAGCCCCAGCATTTT,CASGARQALYSNQPQHF
.,TRBV4-1,TRBJ1-2,.,TGCGCCAGCAGCCAGGGGCCTATCTATGGCTACACCTTC,CASSQGPIYGYTF
TRBD1,TRBV12-5,TRBJ1-4,.,TGTGCTAGTGGGCGGGGACAGGGAGATGAAAAACTGTTTTTT,CASGRGQGDEKLFF
.,TRBV28,TRBJ1-1,.,TGTGCCAGCAGTTTACGAGGGAGGGGGACTGAAGCTTTCTTT,CASSLRGRGTEAFF
.,TRBV28,TRBJ1-3,.,TGTGCCAGCACCCCTGGGGGCCTCGCCTCTGGAAACACCATATATTTT,CASTPGGLASGNTIYF
TRBD1,TRBV24-1,TRBJ2-7,.,TGTGCCACCTCAAGCTCGGGCAGGGGGCTTTCCTACGAGCAGTACTTC,CATSSSGRGLSYEQYF
TRBD1,TRBV10-1,TRBJ2-7,.,TGCGCCAGCAGTGAAAGCGGGACAGGGACCGAGCAGTACTTC,CASSESGTGTEQYF
.,TRBV28,TRBJ2-7,.,TGTGCCAGCAGTTCGCGGGGTTGGTCCTACGAGCAGTACTTC,CASSSRGWSYEQYF
TRBD2,TRBV9,TRBJ2-1,.,TGTGCCAGCAGCGTAGTGGCGGGAGGTGGGGTCAATGAGCAGTTCTTC,CASSVVAGGGVNEQFF
.,TRBV18,TRBJ1-1,.,TGTGCCAGCTCAGACATCGGGGGGGACACTGAAGCTTTCTTT,CASSDIGGDTEAFF
.,TRBV19,TRBJ1-2,.,.,CASSTSVARDYGYTF
TRBD1,TRBV11-2,TRBJ1-1,few,TGTGCCAGCAGCCCGTTGCTCCTGGGGACAGGGGCAATAATGGAAGCTTTCTTT,CASSPLLLGTGAIMEAFF
TRBD1,TRBV5-5,TRBJ1-2,.,TGTGCCAGCAGCTTGCTCTGGACAGGGGACAACTATGGCTACACCTTC,CASSLLWTGDNYGYTF
.,TRBV6-5,TRBJ2-3,.,TGTGCCAGCAGCGAGATACAGGCAGATACGCAGTATTTT,CASSEIQADTQYF
.,TRBV11-3,TRBJ1-6,.,TGTGCCAGCAGCTTAGGTTCGGCTAGCTCACCCCTCCACTTT,CASSLGSASSPLHF
.,TRBV21-1,TRBJ1-2,once,TGTGCCAGCAGCACCCTCACACGATACAGGGGGCGCAACTATGGCTACACCTTC,CASSTLTRYRGRNYGYTF
TRBD2,TRBV7-9,TRBJ2-1,.,TGTGCCAGCAGCTCAACTAGCGGGAGCTACAATGAGCAGTTCTTC,CASSSTSGSYNEQFF
.,TRBV7-2,TRBJ2-1,.,TGTGCCAGCAGCTTCTCCCTAGCTCGGGATGAGCAGTTCTTC,CASSFSLARDEQFF
TRBD2,TRBV5-1,TRBJ2-2,once,TGCGCCAGCAGCTTGGTTCCTAGCGGGACCGGGGAGCTGTTTTTT,CASSLVPSGTGELFF
TRBD1,TRBV11-2,TRBJ2-7,.,TGTGCCAGCAGCTCCGAGACCGGGACAGGGCGGAACGAGCAGTACTTC,CASSSETGTGRNEQYF
.,TRBV7-8,TRBJ2-4,.,TGTGCCAGCAGCTTAGCCGGAAACATTCAGTACTTC,CASSLAGNIQYF
.,TRBV28,TRBJ2-7,.,TGTGCCAGCAGTTTATGGCGGGACCCCTACGAGCAGTACTTC,CASSLWRDPYEQYF
.,TRBV6-5,TRBJ2-7,.,TGTGCCAGCAGTTACTCGTACTTAGGCGACAGTGGCGAGCAGTACTTC,CASSYSYLGDSGEQYF
.,TRBV30,TRBJ1-6,.,TGTGCCTGGACAACGGGAGGTTCACCCCTCCACTTT,CAWTTGGSPLHF
TRBD1,TRBV6-5,TRBJ1-1,.,TGTGCCAGCAGCCTCAGGGGGCAAGCTTTCTTT,CASSLRGQAFF